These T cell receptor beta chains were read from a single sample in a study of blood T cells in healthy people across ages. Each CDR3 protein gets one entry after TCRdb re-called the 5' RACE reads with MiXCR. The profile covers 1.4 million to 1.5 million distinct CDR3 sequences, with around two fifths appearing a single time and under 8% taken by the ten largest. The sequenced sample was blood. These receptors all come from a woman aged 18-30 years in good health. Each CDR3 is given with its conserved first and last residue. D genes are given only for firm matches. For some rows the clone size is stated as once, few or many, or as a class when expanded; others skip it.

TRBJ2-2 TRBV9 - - TGTGCCAGCAGCGTAGCCGTGGGGGCAAACACCGGGGAGCTGTTTTTT CASSVAVGANTGELFF
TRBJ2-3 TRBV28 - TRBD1 TGTGCCAGTAAATCAGGGGGTACCGGCACAGATACGCAGTATTTT CASKSGGTGTDTQYF
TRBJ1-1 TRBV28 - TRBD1 TGTGCCAGCAGTATGGGACAGGGTAGGACTTTCTTT CASSMGQGRTFF
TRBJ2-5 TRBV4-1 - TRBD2 TGCGCCAGCAGCCAAGAACACTCCGAGCGGGGGGTTGAGACCCAGTACTTC CASSQEHSERGVETQYF
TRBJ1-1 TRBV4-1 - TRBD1 TGCGCCAGCAGCCATGTCAGGGGGCTGGACACTGAAGCTTTCTTT CASSHVRGLDTEAFF
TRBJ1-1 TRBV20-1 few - TGCAGTGCTAGGCCGGGGGGGTTGAACACTGAAGCTTTCTTT CSARPGGLNTEAFF
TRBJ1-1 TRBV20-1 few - TGCAGTGCTAGAGGGGCCCCCGAAAGGGGTGAAGCTTTCTTT CSARGAPERGEAFF
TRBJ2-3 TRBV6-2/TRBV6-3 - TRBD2 TGTGCCAGCAGTTATTGGAGCGGGAGGGCCAAGGATACGCAGTATTTT CASSYWSGRAKDTQYF
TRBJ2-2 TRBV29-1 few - TGCAGCGTTGAGGAATGGGAACTGACAAAGAACACCGGGGAGCTGTTTTTT CSVEEWELTKNTGELFF
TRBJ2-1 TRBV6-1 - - TGTGCCAGCAGTGAATTCGGCGGAGCCTCCTACAATGAGCAGTTCTTC CASSEFGGASYNEQFF
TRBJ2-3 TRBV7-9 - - TGTGCCAGCAGTAGGGGGGCTAGCGGAAACACAGATACGCAGTATTTT CASSRGASGNTDTQYF
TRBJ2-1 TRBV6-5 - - TGTGCCAGCAGTCATTCGCCCAGCGGGCGTTACAATGAGCAGTTCTTC CASSHSPSGRYNEQFF
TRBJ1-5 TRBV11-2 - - TGTGCCAGCAGCTTAGGTCCGGAACAGCCCCAGCATTTT CASSLGPEQPQHF
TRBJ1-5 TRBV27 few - TGTGCCAGCAGACAGGGACGGCATCAGCCCCAGCATTTT CASRQGRHQPQHF
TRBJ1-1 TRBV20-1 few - TGCAGTGCTTCCTACAGGGACACTGAAGCTTTCTTT CSASYRDTEAFF
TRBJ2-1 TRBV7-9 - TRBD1 TGTGCCAGCACCCAGCCGGGACAGGGACATCTCCATTTAAATGAGCAGTTCTTC CASTQPGQGHLHLNEQFF
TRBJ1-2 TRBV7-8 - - TGTGCCAGCAGCTTAGAAGGAGGTGGGGATGGCTACACCTTC CASSLEGGGDGYTF
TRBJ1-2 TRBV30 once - TGTGCCTGTGATCCGGGGGGGGCCTATGGCTACACCTTC CACDPGGAYGYTF
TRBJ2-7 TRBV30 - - TGTGCCTGGAGTAAAGGTTCGCCCTACGAGCAGTACTTC CAWSKGSPYEQYF
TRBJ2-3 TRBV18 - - TGTGCCGGACGCCAGGGCGGCACACCAGATACGCAGTATTTT CAGRQGGTPDTQYF
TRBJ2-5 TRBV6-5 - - TGTGCCAGCAGTTACGCCCGCGGGCTGGAGACCCAGTACTTC CASSYARGLETQYF
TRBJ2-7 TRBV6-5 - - TGTGCCAGCAGTCGCCACGGGGACCGCTCCTACGAGCAGTACTTC CASSRHGDRSYEQYF
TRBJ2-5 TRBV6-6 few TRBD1 TGTGCCAGCAGTTACTCGGATATCAGGGGGACCCAAGAGACCCAGTACTTC CASSYSDIRGTQETQYF
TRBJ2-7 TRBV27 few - TGTGCCAGCAGTCCCCAGACACCTAACTACGAGCAGTACTTC CASSPQTPNYEQYF
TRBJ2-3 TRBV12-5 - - TGTGCTAGTGGTTTAGTCCTAGGACAGCCCAAAGGCACGCAGTATTTT CASGLVLGQPKGTQYF
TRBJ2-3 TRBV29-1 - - TGCAGCGCCCAAAGGGGGAACACAGGTACGCAGTATTTT CSAQRGNTGTQYF
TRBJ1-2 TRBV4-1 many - TGCGCCAGCAGCCCCACTACCGGGACAATCGCTAACTATGGCTACACCTTC CASSPTTGTIANYGYTF
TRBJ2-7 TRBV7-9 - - TGTGCCAGCAGCTTAGTAGCAGGGATGGATTCATACGAGCAGTACTTC CASSLVAGMDSYEQYF
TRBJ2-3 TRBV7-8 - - TGTGCCAACAGCCGACCGGCTGGCGCAGATACGCAGTATTTT CANSRPAGADTQYF
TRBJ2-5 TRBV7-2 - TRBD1 TGTGCCAGCAGCATGGACAGGGGGACTTTTGAGACCCAGTACTTC CASSMDRGTFETQYF
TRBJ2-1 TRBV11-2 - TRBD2 TGTGCCAGCAGCCCGGGACTAGCGGGGGGGTCTGATTCCTACAATGAGCAGTTCTTC CASSPGLAGGSDSYNEQFF
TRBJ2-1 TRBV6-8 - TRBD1 TGTGCCTGCATCGAATGGACAGGGAGGAATGAGCAGTTCTTC CACIEWTGRNEQFF
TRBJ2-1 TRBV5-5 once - TGTGCCAGCGGCGGACTGACAGATCCAACTCTATACAATGAGCAGTTCTTC CASGGLTDPTLYNEQFF
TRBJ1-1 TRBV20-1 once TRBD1 TGCAGTGCTAGATACGACAGGGCGAACACTGAAGCTTTCTTT CSARYDRANTEAFF
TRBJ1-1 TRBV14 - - TGTGCCAGCAGCCAAGTCGTACAAGCTGAAGCTTTCTTT CASSQVVQAEAFF
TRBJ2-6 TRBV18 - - TGTGCCAGCTCACCACCAAACCCCTTTGCGGGCGGGGCCAACGTCCTGACTTTC CASSPPNPFAGGANVLTF
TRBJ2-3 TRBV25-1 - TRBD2 TGTGCCAGCAGTGTACGCGCTAGCGGATTCACAGATACGCAGTATTTT CASSVRASGFTDTQYF
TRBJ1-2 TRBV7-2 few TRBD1 TGTGCCAGCAGCAGGGACAGGGACAGGCGAAGAGGCTACACCTTC CASSRDRDRRRGYTF
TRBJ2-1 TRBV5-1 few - TGCGCCAGCAGGGGGGGGGGCGGTGATGAGCAGTTCTTC CASRGGGGDEQFF
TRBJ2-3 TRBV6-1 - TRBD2 TGTGCCAGCAGTGAATCTAGCGGGGGGGCCCCCTATAGCACAGATACGCAGTATTTT CASSESSGGAPYSTDTQYF